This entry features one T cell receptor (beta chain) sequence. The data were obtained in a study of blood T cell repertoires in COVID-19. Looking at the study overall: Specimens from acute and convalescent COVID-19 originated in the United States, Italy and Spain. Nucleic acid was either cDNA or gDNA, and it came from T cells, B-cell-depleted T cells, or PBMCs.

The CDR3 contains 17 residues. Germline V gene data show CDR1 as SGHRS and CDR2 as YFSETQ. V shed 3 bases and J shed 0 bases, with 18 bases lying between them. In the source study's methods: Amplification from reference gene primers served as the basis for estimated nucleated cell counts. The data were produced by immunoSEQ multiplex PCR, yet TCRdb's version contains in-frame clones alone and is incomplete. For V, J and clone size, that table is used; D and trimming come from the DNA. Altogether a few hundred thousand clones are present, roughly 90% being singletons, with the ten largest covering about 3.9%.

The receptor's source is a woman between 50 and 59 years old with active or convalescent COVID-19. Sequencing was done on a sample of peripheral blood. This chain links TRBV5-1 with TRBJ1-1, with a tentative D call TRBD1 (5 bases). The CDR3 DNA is TGCGCCAGCAGCTCCCTTACGGGGGGATTCATGAACACTGAAGCTTTCTTT. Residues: CASSSLTGGFMNTEAFF.